Presented here are 26 T cell receptor beta chains from one specimen sequenced in a study of blood T cells in healthy people across ages. A second roughly 6 to 11 cycle PCR used barcoded and J-beta primers. TCRdb processed the 5' RACE reads anew with MiXCR; each CDR3 protein has one entry. The table has 380,000 or so distinct CDR3 sequences, about 55% seen once; the top ten hold around 53%. Sequenced material: blood. The origin of the receptors is a man in his sixties in good health.

The sample holds a few counts of this clonotype. The CDR3 sequence: CSSQVVDNEQFF. CDR3 nucleotides: TGCAGCTCCCAGGTGGTTGACAATGAGCAGTTCTTC. The chain uses TRBV29-1 and TRBJ2-1; no clear D. The CDR3 spans 12 residues. V was clipped by 8 bases and J by 5 bases, with 13 bases between them. Germline V gene data show CDR1 as SQVTM and CDR2 as ANQGSEA.

The J gene is TRBJ2-3, the V gene TRBV5-1, with TRBD2 matching over 13 bases. J was trimmed by 6 bases and V by 3 bases; bases with no gene match: 10. CDR3 length equals 17 residues. Germline assignment: CDR1 SGHRS and CDR2 YFSETQ. The CDR3 DNA reads as TGCGCCAGCAGCTCGGACTCTGGACTAGCGGGAGAGGATACGCAGTATTTT. It encodes CASSSDSGLAGEDTQYF.

This clonotype was recorded at least ten times. This chain connects TRBV29-1 to TRBJ2-6; no reliable D call. Trimming took 4 bases from V and 0 from J, leaving 4 bases between them. Per the germline V gene, CDR1 is SQVTM and CDR2 is ANQGSEA. This CDR3 region has 13 residues. DNA of the CDR3: TGCAGCGTTGGAAGCTCTGGGGCCAACGTCCTGACTTTC. This encodes CSVGSSGANVLTF.

V gene TRBV12-3 or TRBV12-4 combines with J gene TRBJ2-7; no firm D call. This CDR3 has 12 residues. V lost 5 bases and J lost 3, with 8 bases in between. Written as DNA, the CDR3 is TGTGCCAGCAGTCCCTCTCTCTACGAGCAGTACTTC. Its protein product is CASSPSLYEQYF.

The gene calls are TRBV5-1 and TRBJ2-1; D might be TRBD1 (6 bases). Germline V lookup: CDR1 SGHRS, CDR2 YFSETQ. V lost 2 bases to trimming and J lost 4 bases, with 13 bases between them. This CDR3 contains 15 residues. The CDR3 sequence is CASSLGVGAYNEQFF. The CDR3 DNA is TGCGCCAGCAGCTTAGGGGTGGGGGCTTACAATGAGCAGTTCTTC. Variable domain in full (rest from reference TRBV5-1 and TRBJ2-1): KAGVTQTPRYLIKTRGQQVTLSCSPISGHRSVSWYQQTPGQGLQFLFEYFSETQRNKGNFPGRFSGRQFSNSRSEMNVSTLELGDSALYLCASSLGVGAYNEQFFGPGTRLTVL.

This chain joins TRBV4-3 and TRBJ1-4, with 9 bases matching TRBD1. Trimming cost V 4 bases and J 0 bases; bases outside gene matches: 12. The CDR3 runs 19 residues. CDR1 and CDR2 from the germline V gene are LGHNA and YSLEER. The CDR3 spells CASSPTGTGPGTTNEKLFF. CDR3 nucleotide sequence: TGCGCCAGCAGCCCGACCGGGACAGGGCCAGGGACAACTAATGAAAAACTGTTTTTT.

The chain has TRBV20-1 and TRBJ2-1; D is possibly TRBD2 (5 bases). Germline CDR1 reads DFQATT; CDR2 reads SNEGSKA (reference sequence). The CDR3 length is 13 residues. The germline V and J ends were trimmed by 1 base and 3 bases, with 7 bases remaining between them. This chain's CDR3 is CSARASHYNEQFF. Here the CDR3 DNA reads TGCAGTGCTAGAGCTAGCCACTACAATGAGCAGTTCTTC.

This clonotype was detected only once. The V call is TRBV12-3 or TRBV12-4, the J call TRBJ2-7; 7 bases are shared with TRBD2. The J call may be incorrect, as the DNA end agrees better with TRBJ2-5. The length of the CDR3 is 12 residues. The CDR3 nucleotides read TGTGCCAGCACCCTGGGAGGGGAGACCCAGTACTTC. Amino acid sequence: CASTLGGETQYF.

V and J are TRBV27 and TRBJ2-2; 8 nucleotides line up with TRBD2. The germline gives CDR1 MNHEY, CDR2 SMNVEV (reference sequence). The CDR3 runs 18 residues. V lost 4 bases and J lost 6; bases outside the gene matches: 16. CDR3 bases: TGTGCCAGCAGTTCCCCCTCGGGGGGCGGGGGGAAGGCCGGGGAGCTGTTTTTT. It yields the protein CASSSPSGGGGKAGELFF.

This clonotype was detected only once. At one end, the junction sequence differs from germline, possibly due to a read error. This chain connects TRBV27 to TRBJ2-3; weak D call: TRBD1 (6 bases). The CDR3 totals 17 residues. CDR1 and CDR2 from the germline V gene are MNHEY and SMNVEV (reference sequence). CDR3 sequence: CACSNQGITSTTDTQYF. The CDR3 bases are TGTGCCTGCAGTAATCAGGGGATCACTTCGACCACAGATACGCAGTATTTT.

This clonotype came up a few times. The V call is TRBV29-1, the J call TRBJ1-1; D gene unclear. The V gene's germline CDR1 is SQVTM and CDR2 ANQGSEA. The V end lost 4 bases, the J end lost 3 bases, and 6 bases lay between the germline ends. CDR3 length equals 11 residues. CDR3 bases: TGCAGCGTTGTCGTCTACACTGAAGCTTTCTTT. It translates to CSVVVYTEAFF.

The V and J genes are TRBV28 and TRBJ2-7; 8 positions agree with TRBD1. The CDR3 has 13 residues. V dropped 8 bases and J dropped 10; count of bases not matched to a gene: 13. From germline, CDR1 is MDHEN and CDR2 SYDVKM. In nucleotides, the CDR3 is TGTGCCAGCCGCCCTGGGGGCAGGGGGCATCAGTACTTC. This gives the protein CASRPGGRGHQYF.

This sequence joins TRBV15 and TRBJ2-1, with 10 bases matching TRBD2. Trimming took 0 bases from V and 6 from J; bases not matched to a gene: 11. This CDR3 has 18 residues. Germline values: CDR1 LNHNV, CDR2 YYDKDF (reference sequence). CDR3 in amino acids: CATSRDWASGSSFNEQFF. The CDR3 DNA is TGTGCCACCAGCAGAGATTGGGCTAGCGGGAGTTCATTCAATGAGCAGTTCTTC. Full variable domain (rest looked up from reference TRBV15 and TRBJ2-1): DAMVIQNPRYQVTQFGKPVTLSCSQTLNHNVMYWYQQKSSQAPKLLFHYYDKDFNNEADTPDNFQSRRPNTSFCFLDIRSPGLGDTAMYLCATSRDWASGSSFNEQFFGPGTRLTVL.

The chain combines TRBV5-1 with TRBJ2-5, with TRBD2 matching 8 bases. The end of the DNA aligns better with TRBJ2-7, so the J call may be wrong. Germline CDR1 SGHRS, CDR2 YFSETQ. The CDR3 sequence is 14 residues long. The CDR3: CASKTGGPRYEQYF. The CDR3 DNA reads TGCGCCAGCAAGACGGGAGGGCCAAGGTACGAGCAGTACTTC.

This clonotype was recorded many times. This chain joins TRBV9 and TRBJ2-1; 7 nucleotides align to TRBD2. The trim removed 3 bases at V and 2 bases at J, leaving 26 bases unmatched. The germline V gene encodes CDR1 SGDLS and CDR2 YYNGEE. The CDR3 has 22 amino acids. CDR3 coding DNA: TGTGCCAGCAGCGCACGGGGGACGTCTAGCGGAAAATGGAAGGGGACCTACAATGAGCAGTTCTTC. As protein: CASSARGTSSGKWKGTYNEQFF.

This clonotype has more than one count but fewer than ten. V usage is TRBV2 and J usage is TRBJ2-5; D is ambiguous. The V end was cut by 8 bases, the J end by 5 bases, with 6 bases between. The CDR3 is 10 amino acids. CDR1 and CDR2 (germline): SNHLY, FYNNEI. The CDR3 loop reads CASQAETQYF. The CDR3 nucleotides read TGTGCCAGCCAGGCGGAGACCCAGTACTTC.

This clonotype was observed a handful of times. The rearrangement links TRBV10-3 to TRBJ2-7; D uncertain. CDR3 length equals 11 residues. The germline V and J ends were trimmed by 3 bases and 4 bases, with 4 bases remaining between them. CDR1 and CDR2 from the germline V gene are ENHRY and SYGVKD. The CDR3 sequence is CAISDFYEQYF. CDR3 bases: TGTGCCATCAGTGATTTTTACGAGCAGTACTTC.

A few counts support this clonotype. V and J are TRBV20-1 and TRBJ2-7; 7 bases align to TRBD1. The germline V gene encodes CDR1 DFQATT and CDR2 SNEGSKA (reference sequence). J lost 3 bases, V lost 0 bases, and 5 bases had no gene match. The CDR3 consists of 14 residues. CDR3 DNA sequence: TGCAGTGCTAGAGATCCCGGGACAGTCTACGAGCAGTACTTC. This gives the protein CSARDPGTVYEQYF.

The genes are TRBV5-1 and TRBJ2-3; 9 bases are a match to TRBD2. CDR1 SGHRS and CDR2 YFSETQ come from the germline V gene. The junction had 9 bases not matched to a gene; V was cut back by 0 bases and J by 4 bases. The CDR3 has 17 amino acids. The DNA of the CDR3 is TGCGCCAGCAGCTTGGGAGTGAGTAGCGGGAGTGCAGATACGCAGTATTTT. It specifies CASSLGVSSGSADTQYF.

CDR3 region: CASRRRQGSNGEQYF. DNA for the CDR3: TGTGCCAGTCGCCGTAGACAGGGTAGTAACGGCGAGCAGTACTTC. This sequence joins TRBV27 and TRBJ2-7; 7 nucleotides align to TRBD1. This CDR3 spans 15 amino acids. CDR1 is MNHEY and CDR2 is SMNVEV in the germline V gene (reference sequence). J was trimmed by 6 bases and V by 9 bases; bases with no gene match: 17.

This clonotype turned up a few times. Here the CDR3 DNA reads TGCAGCGGGACTAGCGGGAGGGCCCACGAGCAGTACTTC. Amino acid sequence: CSGTSGRAHEQYF. This chain uses TRBV29-1 with TRBJ2-7, with TRBD2 matching 15 bases. CDR1 is SQVTM, CDR2 ANQGSEA, per germline. The CDR3 is 13 residues long. Trimming removed 7 bases from V and 5 bases from J; junction bases left unmatched: 3.

This clonotype was seen at least ten times. This chain joins TRBV6-5 and TRBJ2-3, with 8 bases lining up with TRBD2. This CDR3 is 13 amino acids long. The germline CDR1 and CDR2 sequences are MNHEY and SVGAGI. Germline trimming cut 7 bases from V and 5 bases from J; bases unmatched to any gene: 5. CDR3 protein: CASNRGGGDTQYF. CDR3 nucleotides: TGTGCCAGCAACCGGGGGGGCGGAGATACGCAGTATTTT.

This chain connects TRBV5-1 to TRBJ2-5; TRBD1 matches 9 bases. This CDR3 region has 15 residues. Trimming cost V 2 bases and J 5 bases; bases outside gene matches: 7. Per the germline V gene, CDR1 is SGHRS and CDR2 is YFSETQ. The CDR3 DNA reads TGCGCCAGCAGCTTCACAGGGGGCGCGAAGGAGACCCAGTACTTC. It is translated as CASSFTGGAKETQYF.

This clonotype was seen a handful of times. The rearrangement joins TRBV28 to TRBJ1-5; a weak D match, TRBD1 (6 bases). Between the trimmed V and J ends, which lost 6 bases and 0 bases, there was a span of 12 bases. The germline V gene has CDR1 MDHEN and CDR2 SYDVKM. The CDR3 is 15 amino acids. The CDR3 loop reads CASSRTGNSNQPQHF. In nucleotides, the CDR3 is TGTGCCAGCAGCCGAACAGGGAATAGCAATCAGCCCCAGCATTTT.

The chain has TRBV20-1 and TRBJ2-5; D gene unclear. The V gene lost 4 bases and the J gene lost 11 bases, with 14 bases spanning the gap. The CDR3 contains 11 residues. The germline CDR1 and CDR2 sequences are DFQATT and SNEGSKA (reference sequence). The CDR3 DNA reads as TGCAGTGCTACTGACTCCTCGTGGCAGTACTTC. Translating it yields CSATDSSWQYF.

In this sample, this clonotype turned up once. One end of the junction does not line up with germline, which may come from a read error. The chain is built from TRBV2 and TRBJ2-5; the match to TRBD1 covers 10 bases. There are 14 residues in the CDR3. Per the germline V gene, CDR1 is SNHLY and CDR2 is FYNNEI. In nucleotides, the CDR3 is TGTGCCTGCAGGAGGGACAGGGGTAAAGAGACCCAGTACTTC. It is translated as CACRRDRGKETQYF.